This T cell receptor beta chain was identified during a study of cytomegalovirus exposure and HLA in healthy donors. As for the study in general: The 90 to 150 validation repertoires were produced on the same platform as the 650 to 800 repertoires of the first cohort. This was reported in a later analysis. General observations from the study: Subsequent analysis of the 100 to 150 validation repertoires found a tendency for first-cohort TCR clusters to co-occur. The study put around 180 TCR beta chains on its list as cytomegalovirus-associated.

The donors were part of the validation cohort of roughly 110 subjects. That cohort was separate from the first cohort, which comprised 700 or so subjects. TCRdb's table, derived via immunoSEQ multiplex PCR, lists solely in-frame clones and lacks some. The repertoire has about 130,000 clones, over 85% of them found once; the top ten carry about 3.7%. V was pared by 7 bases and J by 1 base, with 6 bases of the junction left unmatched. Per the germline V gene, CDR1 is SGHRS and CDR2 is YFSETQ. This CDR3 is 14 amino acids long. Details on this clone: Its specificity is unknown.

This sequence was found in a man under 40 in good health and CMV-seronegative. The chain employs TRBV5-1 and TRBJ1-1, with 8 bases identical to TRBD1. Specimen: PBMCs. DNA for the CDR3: TGCGCCAGCCGGATGGACAGGGAGAACACTGAAGCTTTCTTT. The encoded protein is CASRMDRENTEAFF.